A single sample gave rise to the 4 T cell receptor beta chains below, sequenced in a study of CD8 T cells in Susac syndrome. When the RNA was reverse transcribed, random hexamers were used with an input of about 0.45 to 1 ug. One entry per CDR3 protein results from TCRdb running MiXCR on the immunoSEQ multiplex PCR reads. The sample has around 20,000 distinct CDR3 sequences, 85% to 95% seen once; the top ten hold less than 0.3%. The sequencing sample was made of CD8+ T cells from PBMCs. These receptor sequences come from a human donor in good health.

The rearrangement joins TRBV24-1 to TRBJ2-1; no firm D call. CDR1 and CDR2 from the germline V gene are KGHDR and SFDVKD. The V end lost 4 bases, the J end lost 2 bases, and 8 bases lay between the germline ends. The CDR3 runs to 14 residues. CDR3 DNA: TGTGCCACCAGTGAGAGTGGCCCCTACAATGAGCAGTTCTTC. Amino acid sequence: CATSESGPYNEQFF.

This clonotype has a single count. This sequence joins TRBV5-4 and TRBJ2-3; 7 nucleotides align to TRBD2. CDR3 length equals 17 residues. J lost 1 base, V lost 3 bases, and 11 bases had no gene match. CDR1 and CDR2 from the germline V gene are SGHNT and YYREEE (reference sequence). The CDR3 loop reads CASSSEVAGVRTDTQYF. In DNA form, the CDR3 reads TGTGCCAGCAGCTCAGAGGTTGCGGGAGTTCGCACAGATACGCAGTATTTT.

The chain is built from TRBV19 and TRBJ1-5, with 10 positions matching TRBD1. The trim removed 7 bases at V and 3 bases at J, leaving 3 bases unmatched. This CDR3 is built from 14 residues. CDR1 and CDR2 from the germline V gene are LNHDA and SQIVND (reference sequence). In DNA form, the CDR3 reads TGTGCCAGTATGGACAGGGGGTACAATCAGCCCCAGCATTTT. Amino acid sequence: CASMDRGYNQPQHF.

The V call is TRBV16, the J call TRBJ2-7, with a weak D call TRBD2 (6 bases). Germline lookup yields CDR1 KGHSY and CDR2 FQNENV. Trimming shortened V by 2 bases and J by 0 bases, and 14 bases separated the two germline ends. This CDR3 has 16 amino acids. CDR3 sequence (DNA): TGTGCCAGCAGCCAAAGTATGGACTACAGCTCCTACGAGCAGTACGTC. This translates into CASSQSMDYSSYEQYV.